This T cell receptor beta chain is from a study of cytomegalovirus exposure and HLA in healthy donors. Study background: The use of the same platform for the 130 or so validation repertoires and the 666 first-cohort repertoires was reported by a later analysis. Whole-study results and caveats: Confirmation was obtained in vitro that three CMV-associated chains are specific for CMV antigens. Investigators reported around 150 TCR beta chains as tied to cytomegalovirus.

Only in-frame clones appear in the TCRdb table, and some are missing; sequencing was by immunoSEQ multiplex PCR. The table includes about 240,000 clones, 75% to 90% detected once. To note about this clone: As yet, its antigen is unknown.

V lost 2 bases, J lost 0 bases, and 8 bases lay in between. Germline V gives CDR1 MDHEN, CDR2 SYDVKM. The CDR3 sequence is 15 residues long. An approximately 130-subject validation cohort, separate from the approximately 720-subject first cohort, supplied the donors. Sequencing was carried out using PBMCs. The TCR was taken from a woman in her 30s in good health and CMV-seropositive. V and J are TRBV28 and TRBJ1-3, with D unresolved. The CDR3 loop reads CASSLPSGSGNTIYF. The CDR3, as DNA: TGTGCCAGCAGTTTACCCAGCGGCTCTGGAAACACCATATATTTT.